The 21 T cell receptor beta chains presented below share a single source sample, sequenced in a study of cytomegalovirus exposure and HLA in healthy donors. Only in-frame clones appear in the TCRdb table, and some are missing; sequencing was by immunoSEQ multiplex PCR. This table has 110,000 to 150,000 clones, 94% appearing once. The specimen sequenced was PBMCs. The receptor source for this set is a man aged 18 to 29 in good health and CMV-seropositive.

V is TRBV4-1 and J is TRBJ2-5; 7 bases match TRBD2. The CDR3 is 15 residues long. The germline gives CDR1 MGHRA, CDR2 YSYEKL. J lost 4 bases, V lost 1 base, and 6 bases had no gene match. This chain's CDR3 is CASSQAAGNGETQYF. CDR3 bases: TGCGCCAGCAGCCAAGCAGCGGGAAACGGAGAGACCCAGTACTTC.

The V gene is TRBV18, the J gene TRBJ1-2; 8 nucleotides match TRBD1. The V segment lost 3 bases and the J segment 5 bases; nucleotides outside the gene matches: 8. CDR1 KGHSH and CDR2 LQKENI come from the germline V gene. The CDR3 covers 15 residues. In nucleotides, the CDR3 is TGTGCCAGCTCACCCTTTAATGGACAGGGTTATGGCTACACCTTC. Translated, it gives CASSPFNGQGYGYTF.

V is TRBV28 and J is TRBJ2-2; 8 positions match TRBD2. Germline assignment: CDR1 MDHEN and CDR2 SYDVKM. Germline trimming cut 4 bases from V and 2 bases from J; bases unmatched to any gene: 9. This CDR3 contains 17 residues. This CDR3 reads CASSWRDGRANTGELFF. CDR3 bases: TGTGCCAGCAGTTGGCGGGACGGGAGGGCCAACACCGGGGAGCTGTTTTTT.

The V and J genes are TRBV11-1 and TRBJ2-7; TRBD1 might be the D (6 bases). CDR1 SGHAT and CDR2 FQDESV come from the germline V gene (reference sequence). V was pared by 2 bases and J by 4 bases, with 21 bases between. The CDR3 covers 17 residues. Here the CDR3 DNA reads TGTGCCAGCAGCTTATTTTTCGCGGTTGACAGGAATTACGAGCAGTACTTC. Its translation is CASSLFFAVDRNYEQYF. Together with reference TRBV11-1 and TRBJ2-7, the CDR3 gives the full variable domain: EAEVAQSPRYKITEKSQAVAFWCDPISGHATLYWYRQILGQGPELLVQFQDESVVDDSQLPKDRFSAERLKGVDSTLKIQPAELGDSAMYLCASSLFFAVDRNYEQYFGPGTRLTVT.

This chain connects TRBV28 to TRBJ2-5; TRBD1 is a possible D gene (6 bases). V lost 5 bases and J lost 7, with 14 bases in between. The CDR3 sequence is 13 residues long. Germline values: CDR1 MDHEN, CDR2 SYDVKM. This CDR3 reads CASSPGVGGTQYF. In DNA form, the CDR3 reads TGTGCCAGCAGTCCAGGGGTTGGGGGGACCCAGTACTTC.

A single count supports this clone. This chain uses TRBV6-1 with TRBJ1-2; possibly TRBD1 for D (5 bases). V was shortened by 4 bases and J by 5 bases, with 14 bases between the two germline ends. There are 14 residues in the CDR3. CDR1 and CDR2 from the germline V gene are MNHNS and SASEGT. Here the CDR3 reads CASSGGTQFYGYTF. CDR3 in DNA: TGTGCCAGCAGTGGGGGCACCCAATTTTATGGCTACACCTTC.

V usage is TRBV19 and J usage is TRBJ1-1; D is unresolved. Trimming removed 3 bases at V and 4 bases at J, with 9 bases between. Germline lookup yields CDR1 LNHDA and CDR2 SQIVND (reference sequence). This CDR3 comprises 13 residues. The CDR3 bases are TGTGCCAGTAGTATCTTCGGGTCCACTGAAGCTTTCTTT. Protein: CASSIFGSTEAFF.

V is TRBV4-1 and J is TRBJ2-3; D perhaps matches TRBD2 (7 bases). CDR3 length: 14 residues. V lost 1 base and J lost 6, with 11 bases in between. Germline values: CDR1 MGHRA, CDR2 YSYEKL. The CDR3 loop reads CASSQVWGGDTQYF. Written as DNA, the CDR3 is TGCGCCAGCAGCCAAGTTTGGGGGGGCGATACGCAGTATTTT.

V is TRBV7-8 and J is TRBJ2-1; 9 nucleotides align to TRBD2. V trimming: 1 base; J trimming: 6 bases; junction bases outside the gene matches: 4. Germline V gene lookup returns CDR1 SGHVS and CDR2 FQNEAQ. The CDR3 runs to 15 residues. CDR3 nucleotides: TGTGCCAGCAGCTTAGGAGGTAGCGGGAGCAATGAGCAGTTCTTC. Translating gives CASSLGGSGSNEQFF.

J is TRBJ2-7 and V is TRBV5-1, with 7 bases lining up with TRBD1. The CDR3 extends over 15 amino acids. The germline V gene has CDR1 SGHRS and CDR2 YFSETQ. With V trimmed by 1 base and J by 1 base, 5 bases remained unmatched. CDR3 amino acids: CASSLMGTASYEQYF. The CDR3 nucleotides are TGCGCCAGCAGCTTGATGGGGACAGCTTCCTACGAGCAGTACTTC.

This sequence joins TRBV5-4 and TRBJ1-2; D is perhaps TRBD1 (6 bases). Per the germline V gene, CDR1 is SGHNT and CDR2 is YYREEE (reference sequence). This CDR3 has 14 amino acids. V gave up 4 bases and J gave up 4 bases, with 14 bases separating them. This CDR3 is CASSPTGSGYGYTF. CDR3 in DNA: TGTGCCAGCAGCCCGACAGGTTCAGGCTATGGCTACACCTTC.

The rearrangement joins TRBV28 to TRBJ1-2; 7 bases are a match to TRBD1. The CDR3 runs 14 residues. V dropped 7 bases and J dropped 7; count of bases not matched to a gene: 12. Germline V lookup: CDR1 MDHEN, CDR2 SYDVKM. The CDR3 DNA reads TGTGCCAGCAAAGGAGAGACAGGGAAGAGTGGCTACACCTTC. It translates to CASKGETGKSGYTF.

Details on this clone: The sample carries other DNA sequences with the same CDR3. This sequence joins TRBV18 and TRBJ2-3; 11 nucleotides align to TRBD1. This CDR3 has 14 amino acids. Germline V CDR1 and CDR2: KGHSH, LQKENI. With V trimmed by 3 bases and J by 5 bases, 1 base remained unmatched. CDR3 sequence (DNA): TGTGCCAGCTCACCTGGGACAGGGGGAGATACGCAGTATTTT. Translation gives CASSPGTGGDTQYF.

This chain uses TRBV27 with TRBJ2-7; 9 nucleotides match TRBD2. V shed 6 bases and J 2 bases; nucleotides not matched to a gene: 2. The length of the CDR3 is 13 residues. Germline V gives CDR1 MNHEY, CDR2 SMNVEV (reference sequence). The DNA for the CDR3 is TGTGCCAGCAGAACTAGCGGGCCCTACGAGCAGTACTTC. This encodes CASRTSGPYEQYF.

This clone was counted a few times. The gene calls are TRBV28 and TRBJ2-7; possibly TRBD2 for D (6 bases). CDR3 length: 14 residues. Trimming removed 3 bases at V and 0 bases at J, with 9 bases between. In germline, CDR1 is MDHEN, CDR2 SYDVKM. For the CDR3, the DNA is TGTGCCAGCAGTTTCGCGGGGAACTCCTACGAGCAGTACTTC. Residues: CASSFAGNSYEQYF.

The chain combines TRBV5-1 with TRBJ2-6, with D possibly being TRBD2 (5 bases). The germline gives CDR1 SGHRS, CDR2 YFSETQ. V gave up 6 bases and J gave up 0 bases, with 16 bases separating them. The CDR3 is 17 residues long. The CDR3 region has the DNA TGCGCCAGCAACTCTGGTGAGGGCCCCTCTGGGGCCAACGTCCTGACTTTC. It codes for CASNSGEGPSGANVLTF.

This rearrangement joins TRBV15 to TRBJ2-7; the D gene is possibly TRBD1 (6 bases). The germline V and J ends were trimmed by 5 bases and 2 bases, with 16 bases remaining between them. Germline V CDR1 and CDR2: LNHNV, YYDKDF (reference sequence). The CDR3 contains 15 residues. In nucleotides, the CDR3 is TGTGCCACCAGCCAGGGACAACCTGGAGCCTACGAGCAGTACTTC. Protein: CATSQGQPGAYEQYF.

DNA of the CDR3: TGCGCCAGCAGCTTGGGGACAGCGAGCACTGAAGCTTTCTTT. Its protein is CASSLGTASTEAFF. This rearrangement joins TRBV5-1 to TRBJ1-1; a possible D gene is TRBD1 (6 bases). Germline loops: CDR1 SGHRS, CDR2 YFSETQ. There are 14 residues in the CDR3. The V end lost 0 bases, the J end lost 4 bases, and 10 bases lay between the germline ends.

The chain carries TRBV28 and TRBJ1-2; D is unclear. Germline V gene lookup returns CDR1 MDHEN and CDR2 SYDVKM. V was shortened by 5 bases and J by 4 bases, with 8 bases between the two germline ends. The CDR3 extends over 12 amino acids. As DNA, the CDR3 is TGTGCCAGCAGTCCCTCTAGCTATGGCTACACCTTC. Translation: CASSPSSYGYTF.

J is TRBJ2-5 and V is TRBV11-2; no definite D call. The CDR3 is made up of 15 amino acids. In germline, CDR1 is SGHAT, CDR2 FQNNGV. With 5 bases removed from V and 7 bases from J, the gap between germline ends came to 20 bases. CDR3 residues: CASSPIYGPLGTQYF. The CDR3 region has the DNA TGTGCCAGCAGCCCGATTTATGGGCCCCTGGGGACCCAGTACTTC.

The genes are TRBV7-9 and TRBJ2-1; possible D gene TRBD2, 6 bases. The V end was cut by 4 bases, the J end by 2 bases, with 15 bases between. The CDR3 is 16 residues long. Per germline, CDR1 SEHNR and CDR2 FQNEAQ (reference sequence). The CDR3 sequence: CASSSFLLATYNEQFF. For the CDR3, the DNA is TGTGCCAGCAGCTCGTTCCTCCTAGCGACCTACAATGAGCAGTTCTTC.